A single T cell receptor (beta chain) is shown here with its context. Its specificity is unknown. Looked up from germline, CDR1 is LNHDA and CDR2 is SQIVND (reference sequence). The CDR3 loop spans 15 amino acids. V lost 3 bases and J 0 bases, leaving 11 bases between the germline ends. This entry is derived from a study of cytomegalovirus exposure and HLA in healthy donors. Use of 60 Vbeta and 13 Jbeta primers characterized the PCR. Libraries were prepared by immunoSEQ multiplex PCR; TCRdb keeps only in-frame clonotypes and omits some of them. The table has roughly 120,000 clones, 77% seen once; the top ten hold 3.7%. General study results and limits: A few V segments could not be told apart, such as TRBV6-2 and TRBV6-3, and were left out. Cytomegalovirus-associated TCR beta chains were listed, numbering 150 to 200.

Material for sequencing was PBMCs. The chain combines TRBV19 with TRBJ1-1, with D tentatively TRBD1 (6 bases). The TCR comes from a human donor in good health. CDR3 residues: CASSIDDRLNTEAFF. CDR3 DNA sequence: TGTGCCAGTAGTATCGATGACAGGCTGAACACTGAAGCTTTCTTT. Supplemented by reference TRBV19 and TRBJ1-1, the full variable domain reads DGGITQSPKYLFRKEGQNVTLSCEQNLNHDAMYWYRQDPGQGLRLIYYSQIVNDFQKGDIAEGYSVSREKKESFPLTVTSAQKNPTAFYLCASSIDDRLNTEAFFGQGTRLTVV.